This is a list of T cell receptor beta chains from one sample in a study of technical replicates of blood from a few donors. Method: immunoSEQ multiplex PCR; TCRdb's copy keeps in-frame clones and lacks some. The sample yields 50,000 to 55,000 clones, roughly 86% seen once. Material: PBMCs. The receptor set was obtained from a human donor in good health. Some clones in this sample may be carry-over from other donors' samples. Both conserved end residues are part of each CDR3. Each record gives: V gene, J gene, D gene, clone size, CDR3 DNA, CDR3 protein. D genes are given only for firm matches. Not every row has a clone size; where given, it reads once, few, many or a size class.

TRBV5-1	TRBJ2-7	.	.	TGCGCCAGCAGCCCGGGGGACCGCTCCTACGAGCAGTACTTC	CASSPGDRSYEQYF
TRBV5-1	TRBJ2-2	.	.	TGCGCCAGCACCGAGAGCGTATCACCGGGGGAGCTGTTTTTT	CASTESVSPGELFF
TRBV29-1	TRBJ1-4	TRBD1	.	TGCAGCGTTCGATCCGGGACAGGGTACGAAAAACTGTTTTTT	CSVRSGTGYEKLFF
TRBV28	TRBJ2-3	TRBD1	.	TGTGCCAGCAGCGGAGCAGGGGGTTTTACAGATACGCAGTATTTT	CASSGAGGFTDTQYF
TRBV6-5	TRBJ2-5	TRBD2	.	TGTGCCAGCAGTTACTCGCGCGGGGGACTCCAGACGACCCAGTACTTC	CASSYSRGGLQTTQYF
TRBV7-9	TRBJ1-1	.	.	TGTGCCAGCAGCTTACAACAGAGTGAAGCTTTCTTT	CASSLQQSEAFF
TRBV27	TRBJ2-2	TRBD1	.	TGTGCCAGCAGTTTATACGGACAGGGGGCGAACACCGGGGAGCTGTTTTTT	CASSLYGQGANTGELFF
TRBV4-2	TRBJ2-7	TRBD1	.	TGTGCCAGCAGCCAAGACAGGGGGAGCTCCTACGAGCAGTACTTC	CASSQDRGSSYEQYF
TRBV30	TRBJ2-7	.	.	TGTGCCTGGAGTGCACTTGCTGCCGGGAGTGAGTACTTC	CAWSALAAGSEYF
TRBV14	TRBJ1-1	.	few	TGTGCCAGCAGCCAAGTCGGCACTGAAGCTTTCTTT	CASSQVGTEAFF
TRBV5-1	TRBJ2-1	TRBD2	.	TGCGCCAGCTTCCAGTTAGCGGGAGGGCCACATGAGCAGTTCTTC	CASFQLAGGPHEQFF
TRBV10-3	TRBJ2-7	.	.	TGTGCCATCAGGATACAGGGTGGGTCGGACGAGCAGTACTTC	CAIRIQGGSDEQYF
TRBV5-1	TRBJ1-2	TRBD1	.	TGCGCCAGCAGCTTGGGGGACAGGGCAGGGTATGGCTACACCTTC	CASSLGDRAGYGYTF
TRBV6-5	TRBJ2-7	TRBD2	.	TGTGCCAGCAGCCAACTAGCGGGAGGTAGCTACGAGCAGTACTTC	CASSQLAGGSYEQYF
TRBV19	TRBJ2-7	.	once	TGTGCCAGTAGTTCCGCGGGAAAGGGGGAGCAGTACTTC	CASSSAGKGEQYF
TRBV11-2	TRBJ2-7	.	.	TGTGCCAGCAGCTACCGGACACCCTACGAGCAGTACTTC	CASSYRTPYEQYF
TRBV5-4	TRBJ1-6	.	.	TGTGCCAGCAGCCTCGGACTCCCCCAAGGGAATTCACCCCTCCACTTT	CASSLGLPQGNSPLHF
TRBV10-3	TRBJ1-1	.	.	TGTGCCAGCCGGGACATACAGAACACTGAAGCTTTCTTT	CASRDIQNTEAFF
TRBV14	TRBJ2-7	TRBD2	.	TGTGCCAGCAGCCCACTCATAGCGGGCTCCTACGAGCAGTACTTC	CASSPLIAGSYEQYF
TRBV2	TRBJ1-1	TRBD1	few	TGTGCCAGCAGGCAGGGGGTTTCGAACACTGAAGCTTTCTTT	CASRQGVSNTEAFF
TRBV12-5	TRBJ1-5	.	medium-sized	TGTGCTAGTGGTCAGACCGGAGTGCGCAATCAGCCCCAGCATTTT	CASGQTGVRNQPQHF
TRBV5-4	TRBJ2-5	.	.	TGTGCCAGCAGCTTCAGCAGGGAAGAGACCCAGTACTTC	CASSFSREETQYF
TRBV4-1	TRBJ2-3	TRBD1	.	TGCGCCAGCCAAGGCTGGGGGGGACAGGGGAACACAGATACGCAGTATTTT	CASQGWGGQGNTDTQYF
TRBV7-9	TRBJ1-2	TRBD1	.	TGTGCCAGCAGCTTAGACAGGGGTGGCTATGGCTACACCTTC	CASSLDRGGYGYTF
TRBV4-1	TRBJ1-2	TRBD1	once	TGCGCCAGCAGGGCACCAGGGACAGGTGAAGGCTACACCTTC	CASRAPGTGEGYTF
TRBV5-4	TRBJ2-1	TRBD1	.	TGTGCCAGCAGCCCGTGGACAGGGGGCTCCTACAATGAGCAGTTCTTC	CASSPWTGGSYNEQFF
TRBV5-1	TRBJ1-1	TRBD1	.	TGCGCCAGCAGCATTACAGGGGGCGCCTCCAACACTGAAGCTTTCTTT	CASSITGGASNTEAFF
TRBV11-2	TRBJ1-2	.	.	TGTGCCAGCAGCTTAGTAGGGAGGGATGGCTACACCTTC	CASSLVGRDGYTF
TRBV11-2	TRBJ2-1	TRBD2	.	TGTGCCAGCGTCTCCCTGGCGGGGGGGCTGCATGAGCAGTTCTTC	CASVSLAGGLHEQFF
TRBV5-1	TRBJ2-3	TRBD2	.	TGCGCCAGCAGTTTAGCGGGAGGCTCCACAGATACGCAGTATTTT	CASSLAGGSTDTQYF
TRBV7-2	TRBJ2-3	TRBD2	.	TGTGCCAGCAGGACCGGGACTAGCGGGATCACAGATACGCAGTATTTT	CASRTGTSGITDTQYF
TRBV2	TRBJ1-1	.	once	TGTGCCAGCTGCTTGACAGGGAACACTGAAGCTTTCTTT	CASCLTGNTEAFF